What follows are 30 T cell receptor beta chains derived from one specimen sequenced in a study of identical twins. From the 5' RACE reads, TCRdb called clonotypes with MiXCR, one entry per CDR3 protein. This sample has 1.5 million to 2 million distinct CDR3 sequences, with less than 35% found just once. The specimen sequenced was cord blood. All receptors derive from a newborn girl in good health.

The CDR3 nucleotides read TGTGCCAGTAGTTCAAGAACGAATGAGCAGTTCTTC. It is translated as CASSSRTNEQFF. The chain uses TRBV19 and TRBJ2-1; the D is unclear. This CDR3 contains 12 residues. Germline-derived CDR1 and CDR2 are LNHDA and SQIVND (reference sequence). V was clipped by 5 bases and J by 7 bases, with 9 bases between them.

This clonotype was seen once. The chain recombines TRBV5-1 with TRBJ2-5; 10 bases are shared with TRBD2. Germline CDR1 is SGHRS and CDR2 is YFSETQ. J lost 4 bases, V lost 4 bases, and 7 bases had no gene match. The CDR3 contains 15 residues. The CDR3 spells CASSRAGGRRETQYF. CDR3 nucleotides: TGCGCCAGCAGCCGAGCGGGGGGGCGTCGAGAGACCCAGTACTTC.

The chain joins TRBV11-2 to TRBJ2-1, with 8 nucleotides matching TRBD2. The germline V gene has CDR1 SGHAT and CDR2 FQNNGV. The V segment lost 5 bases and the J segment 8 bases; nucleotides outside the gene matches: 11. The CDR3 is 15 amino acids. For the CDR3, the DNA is TGTGCCAGCAGCCCCGGGACTAGTTGGGTCCATGAGCAGTTCTTC. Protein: CASSPGTSWVHEQFF.

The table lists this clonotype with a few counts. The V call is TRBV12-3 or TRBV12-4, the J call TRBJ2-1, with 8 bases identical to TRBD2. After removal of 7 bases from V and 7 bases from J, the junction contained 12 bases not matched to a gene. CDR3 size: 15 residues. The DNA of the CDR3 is TGTGCCAGCACCCCGCGGGGGGCCCTTATGAATGAGCAGTTCTTC. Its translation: CASTPRGALMNEQFF.

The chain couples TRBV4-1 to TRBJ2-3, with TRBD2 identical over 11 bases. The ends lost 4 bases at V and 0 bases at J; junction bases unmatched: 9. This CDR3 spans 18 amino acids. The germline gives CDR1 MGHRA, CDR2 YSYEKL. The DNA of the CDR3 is TGCGCCAGCAGCCCGCCATCCCGGACTAGCGGGAGCACAGATACGCAGTATTTT. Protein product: CASSPPSRTSGSTDTQYF.

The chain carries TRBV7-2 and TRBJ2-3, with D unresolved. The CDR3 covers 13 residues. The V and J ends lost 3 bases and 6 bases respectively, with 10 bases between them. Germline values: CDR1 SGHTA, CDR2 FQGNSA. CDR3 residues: CASSFLGWDTQYF. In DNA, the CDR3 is TGTGCCAGCAGCTTCTTGGGATGGGATACGCAGTATTTT.

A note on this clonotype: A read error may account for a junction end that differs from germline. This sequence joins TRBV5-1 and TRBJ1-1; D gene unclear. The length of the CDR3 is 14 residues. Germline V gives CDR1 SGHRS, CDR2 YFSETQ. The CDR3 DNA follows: TGCGCCAGCAGCTTGGGAGGGTTGAACGCTGAAGCTTTCTTT. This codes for CASSLGGLNAEAFF.

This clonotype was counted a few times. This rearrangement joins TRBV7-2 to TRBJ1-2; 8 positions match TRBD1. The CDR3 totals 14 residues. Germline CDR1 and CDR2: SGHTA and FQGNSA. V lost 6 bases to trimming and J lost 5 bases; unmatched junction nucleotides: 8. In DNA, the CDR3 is TGTGCCAGCAGTTTGACAGGGGCCCTTTATGGCTACACCTTC. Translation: CASSLTGALYGYTF.

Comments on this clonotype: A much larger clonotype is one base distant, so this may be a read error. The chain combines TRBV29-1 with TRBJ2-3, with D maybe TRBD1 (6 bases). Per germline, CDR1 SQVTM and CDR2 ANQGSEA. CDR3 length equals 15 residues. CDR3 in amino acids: CSVGYYRVNTDRQYF. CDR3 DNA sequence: TGCAGCGTTGGATATTACAGGGTCAACACAGATAGGCAGTATTTT.

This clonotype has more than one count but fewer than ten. The CDR3 bases are TGTGCCAGCAGTTACGTGGCAGCCTCCACTGAAGCTTTCTTT. Encoded protein: CASSYVAASTEAFF. The V and J genes are TRBV6-5 and TRBJ1-1, with D unclear. Germline V gene lookup returns CDR1 MNHEY and CDR2 SVGAGI. Trimming removed 2 bases from V and 4 bases from J, with 11 bases in between. This CDR3 contains 14 residues.

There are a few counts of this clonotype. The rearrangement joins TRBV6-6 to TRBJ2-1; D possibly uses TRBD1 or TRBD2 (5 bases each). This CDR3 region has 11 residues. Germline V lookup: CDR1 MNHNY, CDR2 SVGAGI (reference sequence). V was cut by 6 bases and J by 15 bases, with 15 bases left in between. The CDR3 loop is CASRGTSHSFF. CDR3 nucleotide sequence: TGTGCCAGCAGAGGGACCAGTCATTCGTTCTTC.

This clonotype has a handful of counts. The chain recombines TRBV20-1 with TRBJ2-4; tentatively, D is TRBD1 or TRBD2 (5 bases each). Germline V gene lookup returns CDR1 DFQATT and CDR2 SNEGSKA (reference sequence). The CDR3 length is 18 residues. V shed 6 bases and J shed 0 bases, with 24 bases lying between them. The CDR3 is CSAVVRGPKSLAKNIQYF. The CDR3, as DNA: TGCAGTGCCGTAGTACGGGGCCCTAAGTCTTTAGCCAAAAACATTCAGTACTTC.

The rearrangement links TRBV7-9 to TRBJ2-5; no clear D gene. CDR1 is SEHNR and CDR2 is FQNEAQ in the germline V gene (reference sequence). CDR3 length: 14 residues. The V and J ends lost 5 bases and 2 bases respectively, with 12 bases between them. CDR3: CASSHITRQETQYF. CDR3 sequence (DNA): TGTGCCAGCAGCCATATTACCCGACAAGAGACCCAGTACTTC.

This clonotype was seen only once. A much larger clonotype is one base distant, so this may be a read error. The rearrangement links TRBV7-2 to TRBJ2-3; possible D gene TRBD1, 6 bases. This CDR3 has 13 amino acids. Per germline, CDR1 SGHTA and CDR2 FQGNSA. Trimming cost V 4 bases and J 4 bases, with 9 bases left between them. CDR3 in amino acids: CASSSDRPDTQYF. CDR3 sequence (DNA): TGTGCCAGCAGCTCAGACAGGCCAGATACGCAGTATTTT.

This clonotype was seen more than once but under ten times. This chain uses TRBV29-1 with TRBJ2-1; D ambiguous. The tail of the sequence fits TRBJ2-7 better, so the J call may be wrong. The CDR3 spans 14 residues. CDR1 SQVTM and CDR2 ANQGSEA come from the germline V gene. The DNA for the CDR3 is TGCAGCGTTCCCAGCCCGAGCTCCTACAATGAGCAGTACTTC. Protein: CSVPSPSSYNEQYF.

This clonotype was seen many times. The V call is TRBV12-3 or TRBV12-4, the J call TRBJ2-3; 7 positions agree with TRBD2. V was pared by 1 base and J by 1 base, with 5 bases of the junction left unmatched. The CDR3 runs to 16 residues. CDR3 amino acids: CASSLDRLAGTDTQYF. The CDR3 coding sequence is TGTGCCAGCAGTTTAGACCGACTAGCCGGCACAGATACGCAGTATTTT.

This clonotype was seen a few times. The CDR3 is CASSLLPGQGEAFF. DNA for the CDR3: TGTGCCAGCAGTTTATTACCGGGACAGGGGGAAGCTTTCTTT. The J gene is TRBJ1-1, the V gene TRBV28, with 10 positions matching TRBD1. The CDR3 sequence is 14 residues long. The germline CDR1 and CDR2 sequences are MDHEN and SYDVKM. Trimming took 1 base from V and 8 from J; bases not matched to a gene: 4.

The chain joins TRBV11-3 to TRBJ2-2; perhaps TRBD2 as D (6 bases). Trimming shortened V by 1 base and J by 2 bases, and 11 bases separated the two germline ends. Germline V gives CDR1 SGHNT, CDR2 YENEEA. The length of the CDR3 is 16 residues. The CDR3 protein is CASSLGGTSNTGELFF. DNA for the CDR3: TGTGCCAGCAGCTTAGGGGGGACTTCTAACACCGGGGAGCTGTTTTTT.

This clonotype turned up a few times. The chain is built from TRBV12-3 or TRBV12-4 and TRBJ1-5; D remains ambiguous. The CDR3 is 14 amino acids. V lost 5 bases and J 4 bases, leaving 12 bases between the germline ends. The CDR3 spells CASSALVDNQPQHF. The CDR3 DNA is TGTGCCAGCAGTGCCCTAGTGGATAATCAGCCCCAGCATTTT.

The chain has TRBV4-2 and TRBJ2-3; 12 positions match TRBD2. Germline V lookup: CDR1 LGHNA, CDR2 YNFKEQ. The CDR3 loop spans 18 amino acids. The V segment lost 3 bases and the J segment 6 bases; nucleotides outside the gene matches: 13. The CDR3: CASSHDRQLAGGSDTQYF. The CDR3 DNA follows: TGTGCCAGCAGCCACGACAGGCAACTAGCGGGAGGTAGTGATACGCAGTATTTT.

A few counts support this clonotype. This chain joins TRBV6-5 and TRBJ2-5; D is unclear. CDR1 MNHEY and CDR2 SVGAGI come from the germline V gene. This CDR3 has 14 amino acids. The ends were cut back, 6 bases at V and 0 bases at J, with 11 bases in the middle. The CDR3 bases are TGTGCCAGCAGCTTGACTTTGTACCAAGAGACCCAGTACTTC. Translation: CASSLTLYQETQYF.

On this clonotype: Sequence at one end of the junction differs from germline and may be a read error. CDR3 DNA: TGTGCCAGCAGTTTATTACTAGCGGGGGGGTTACGGGGAACCAATGTGCAGTTCTTC. Its protein product is CASSLLLAGGLRGTNVQFF. The gene calls are TRBV27 and TRBJ2-1, with 13 bases lining up with TRBD2. Germline-derived CDR1 and CDR2 are MNHEY and SMNVEV (reference sequence). The CDR3 runs to 19 residues.

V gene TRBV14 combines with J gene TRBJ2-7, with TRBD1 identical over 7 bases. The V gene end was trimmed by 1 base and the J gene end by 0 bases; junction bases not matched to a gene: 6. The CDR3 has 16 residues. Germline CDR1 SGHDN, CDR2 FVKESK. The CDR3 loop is CASSQGWSGGSYEQYF. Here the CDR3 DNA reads TGTGCCAGCAGCCAAGGATGGTCAGGGGGCTCCTACGAGCAGTACTTC.

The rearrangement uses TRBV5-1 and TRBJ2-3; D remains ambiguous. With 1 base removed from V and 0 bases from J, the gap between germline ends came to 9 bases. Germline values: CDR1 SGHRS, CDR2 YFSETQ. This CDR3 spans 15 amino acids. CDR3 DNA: TGCGCCAGCAGCTTGAGCGTGAGCAGCACAGATACGCAGTATTTT. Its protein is CASSLSVSSTDTQYF. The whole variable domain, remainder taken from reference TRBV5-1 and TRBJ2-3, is KAGVTQTPRYLIKTRGQQVTLSCSPISGHRSVSWYQQTPGQGLQFLFEYFSETQRNKGNFPGRFSGRQFSNSRSEMNVSTLELGDSALYLCASSLSVSSTDTQYFGPGTRLTVL.

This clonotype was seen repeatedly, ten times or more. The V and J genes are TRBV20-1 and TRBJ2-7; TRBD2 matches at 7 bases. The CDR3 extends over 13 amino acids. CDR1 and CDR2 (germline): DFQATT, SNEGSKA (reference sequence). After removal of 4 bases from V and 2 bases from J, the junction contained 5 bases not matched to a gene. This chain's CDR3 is CSATGDYTYEQYF. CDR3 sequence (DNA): TGCAGTGCTACCGGGGACTATACCTACGAGCAGTACTTC.

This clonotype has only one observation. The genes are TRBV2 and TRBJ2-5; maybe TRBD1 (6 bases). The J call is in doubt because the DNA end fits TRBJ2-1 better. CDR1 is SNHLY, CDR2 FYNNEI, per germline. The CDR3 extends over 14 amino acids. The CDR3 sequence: CASSTPRTEETQFF. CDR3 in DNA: TGTGCCAGCAGTACGCCCCGGACAGAAGAGACCCAGTTCTTC.

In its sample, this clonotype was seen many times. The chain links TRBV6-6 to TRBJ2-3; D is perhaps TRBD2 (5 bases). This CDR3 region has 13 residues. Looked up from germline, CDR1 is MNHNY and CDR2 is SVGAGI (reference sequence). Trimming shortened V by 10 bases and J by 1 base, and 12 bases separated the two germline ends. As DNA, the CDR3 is TGTGCCACCAAATCGGAGGGCACAGATACGCAGTATTTT. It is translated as CATKSEGTDTQYF.

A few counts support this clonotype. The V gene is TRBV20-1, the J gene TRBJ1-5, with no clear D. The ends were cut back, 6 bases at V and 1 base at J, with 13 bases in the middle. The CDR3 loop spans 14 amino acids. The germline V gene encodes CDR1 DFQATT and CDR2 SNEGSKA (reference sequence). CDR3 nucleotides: TGCAGTGCCCCCCCGGGCGAGAGCAATCAGCCCCAGCATTTT. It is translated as CSAPPGESNQPQHF.

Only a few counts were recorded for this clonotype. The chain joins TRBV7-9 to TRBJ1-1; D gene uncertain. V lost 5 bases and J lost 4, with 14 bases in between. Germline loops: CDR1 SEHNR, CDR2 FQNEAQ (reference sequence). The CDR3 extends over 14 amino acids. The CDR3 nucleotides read TGTGCCAGCAGCCCCCCACGAGAGTTCACTGAAGCTTTCTTT. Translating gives CASSPPREFTEAFF.

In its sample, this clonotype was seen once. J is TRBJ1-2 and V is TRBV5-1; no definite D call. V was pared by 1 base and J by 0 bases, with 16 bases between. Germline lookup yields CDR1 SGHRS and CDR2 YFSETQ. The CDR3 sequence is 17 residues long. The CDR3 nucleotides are TGCGCCAGCAGCTTGAGTATGGCGGGCCCCCCTAACTATGGCTACACCTTC. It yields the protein CASSLSMAGPPNYGYTF.